A selection of T cell receptor beta chains follows, all from one sample in a study of control samples from healthy donors and cancer patients. Libraries were prepared by immunoSEQ multiplex PCR; TCRdb keeps only in-frame clonotypes and omits some of them. The sample consists of 100,000 to 150,000 clones, around 90% of them appearing once. The sequencing input was blood. These receptors were collected from a man in his forties or fifties in good health. The CDR3 runs from the conserved cysteine through the conserved F or W. A D gene is named only where the DNA matches it firmly. Not all rows give a size; the values are once, few, many and, for expanded clones, a class.

clone_size	v_call	j_call	d_call	cdr3_nt	cdr3_aa
.	TRBV2	TRBJ1-2	.	TGTGCCAGCAGTCGGGGGCCGGATGGCTACACCTTC	CASSRGPDGYTF
few	TRBV7-2	TRBJ1-5	.	TGTGCCAGCAGTTGGGCCAATCAGCCCCAGCATTTT	CASSWANQPQHF
.	TRBV27	TRBJ1-2	.	TGTGCCAGCAGTTTAGGGGCCTCTTACTATGGCTACACCTTC	CASSLGASYYGYTF
.	TRBV19	TRBJ2-1	TRBD2	TGTGCCAGTAGCACTAGCGGGGGGAGCCCAAATGAGCAGTTCTTC	CASSTSGGSPNEQFF
.	TRBV2	TRBJ1-1	.	TGTGCCAGCAATGCGGGGCGCGGGACTGAAGCTTTCTTT	CASNAGRGTEAFF
once	TRBV5-1	TRBJ2-3	.	TGCGCCAGCAGCTTGTTTTCTGGCACAGATACGCAGTATTTT	CASSLFSGTDTQYF
.	TRBV3-1/TRBV3-2	TRBJ2-3	.	TGTGCCAGCAGCCAAGATCGAGGGGCAAGGCAGTATTTT	CASSQDRGARQYF
.	TRBV4-2	TRBJ2-7	TRBD1	TGTGCCAGCAGCCAACAACCGGGACAGGGGGCCTACAGCTCCTACGAGCAGTACTTC	CASSQQPGQGAYSSYEQYF
few	TRBV25-1	TRBJ1-6	.	TGTGCCAGCAGGATTGATTCACCCCTCCACTTT	CASRIDSPLHF
once	TRBV24-1	TRBJ1-2	TRBD1	TGTGCCACCGCAGGGGGCGCCGGGGGCTACACCTTC	CATAGGAGGYTF
.	TRBV5-5	TRBJ2-7	.	TGTGCCAGCAGTCCCTCGACTAGTGGGGGGTTCTACGAGCAGTACTTC	CASSPSTSGGFYEQYF
.	TRBV10-3	TRBJ1-5	TRBD1	TGTGCCATCAGGTTGGGGACAGATCAGCCCCAGCATTTT	CAIRLGTDQPQHF
.	TRBV9	TRBJ2-5	.	TGTGCCAGCAGCTCCGACGGGGAGACCCAGTACTTC	CASSSDGETQYF
.	TRBV13	TRBJ1-3	.	TGTGCCAGCAGCTTACCTATCTCTGGAAACACCATATATTTT	CASSLPISGNTIYF
few	TRBV5-5	TRBJ2-7	.	TGTGCCAGCAGCTTGGTGGCCAGGGCAAACGAGCAGTACTTC	CASSLVARANEQYF
.	TRBV7-8	TRBJ1-1	.	TGTGCCAGCAGCCGCTACCAGGGGCATGGCACTGAAGCTTTCTTT	CASSRYQGHGTEAFF
.	TRBV7-3	TRBJ2-5	TRBD2	TGTGCCAGCAGCCCCGGTCTAGCGGGGGGATCTCTCCAAGAGACCCAGTACTTC	CASSPGLAGGSLQETQYF
.	TRBV2	TRBJ1-3	.	TGTGCCAGCAGTTGGGGACGCAGGGTCCTCTCTGGAAACACCATATATTTT	CASSWGRRVLSGNTIYF
.	TRBV3-1/TRBV3-2	TRBJ1-4	.	TGTGCCAGCAGCCCCCGGGGGGAAAAACTGTTTTTT	CASSPRGEKLFF
.	TRBV7-6	TRBJ2-1	.	TGTGCCAGCAGCTTATTCCCCGGGACGGCGACTAGTATAAGTTACAATGAGCAGTTCTTC	CASSLFPGTATSISYNEQFF
.	TRBV7-9	TRBJ2-7	.	TGTGCCAGCAGCAAGGGAGCCTACGAGCAGTACTTC	CASSKGAYEQYF
.	TRBV30	TRBJ2-2	.	TGTGCCTGTACAACGAACACCGGGGAGCTGTTTTTT	CACTTNTGELFF
.	TRBV19	TRBJ1-3	.	TGTGCCAGTAGTATAGGAGGCAACTCTGGAAACACCATATATTTT	CASSIGGNSGNTIYF